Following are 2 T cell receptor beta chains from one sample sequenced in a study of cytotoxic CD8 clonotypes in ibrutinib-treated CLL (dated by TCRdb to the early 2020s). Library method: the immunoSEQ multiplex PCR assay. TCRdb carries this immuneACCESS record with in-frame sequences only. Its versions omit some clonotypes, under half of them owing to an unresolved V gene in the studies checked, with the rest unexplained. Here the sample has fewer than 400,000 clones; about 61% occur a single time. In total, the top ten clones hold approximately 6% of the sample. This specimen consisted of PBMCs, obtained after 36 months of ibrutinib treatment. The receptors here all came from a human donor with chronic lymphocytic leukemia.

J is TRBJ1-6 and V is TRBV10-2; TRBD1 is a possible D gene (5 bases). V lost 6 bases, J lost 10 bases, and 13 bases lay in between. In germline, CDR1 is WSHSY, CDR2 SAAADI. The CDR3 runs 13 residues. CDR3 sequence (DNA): TGCGCCAGCAGAGGAAAGGGGAACTCACCCCTCCACTTT. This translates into CASRGKGNSPLHF.

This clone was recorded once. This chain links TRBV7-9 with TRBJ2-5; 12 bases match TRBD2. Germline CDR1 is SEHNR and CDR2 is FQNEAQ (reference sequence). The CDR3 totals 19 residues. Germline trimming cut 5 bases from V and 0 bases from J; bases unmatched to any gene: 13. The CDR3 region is CASSEPLAGGRPYQETQYF. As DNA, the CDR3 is TGTGCCAGCAGCGAACCACTAGCGGGGGGCCGACCTTACCAAGAGACCCAGTACTTC. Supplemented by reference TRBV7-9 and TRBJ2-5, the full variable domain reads DTGVSQNPRHKITKRGQNVTFRCDPISEHNRLYWYRQTLGQGPEFLTYFQNEAQLEKSRLLSDRFSAERPKGSFSTLEIQRTEQGDSAMYLCASSEPLAGGRPYQETQYFGPGTRLLVL.